The clone carrying this T cell receptor (beta chain) was counted a few times. Its target is not known. This entry belongs to a study of cytomegalovirus exposure and HLA in healthy donors. Study-wide points: Productive rates of about 90% or about 30% were seen for most TCR beta V segments in an earlier analysis. Analyzed later, association rates of TCRs varied across HLA loci, with DRB1 most and HLA-C fewest. The records held CMV serostatus as the only immune exposure information.

The CDR3 contains 14 residues. The germline V and J ends were trimmed by 1 base and 5 bases, with 11 bases remaining between them. Germline V lookup: CDR1 LGHNA, CDR2 YSLEER. With 60 Vbeta and 13 Jbeta primers, the PCR was carried out. Using immunoSEQ multiplex PCR, the repertoire was profiled, and TCRdb retains in-frame clones only, with some absent. The sample consists of more than 85,000 clones, approximately 16% of them appearing once. The sample taken for sequencing was PBMCs. The origin of this receptor is a female donor in good health and CMV-seronegative. This chain connects TRBV4-3 to TRBJ1-1, with D tentatively TRBD1 (5 bases). Here the CDR3 DNA reads TGCGCCAGCAGCCAAGCGGAGGGGTTGACTGAAGCTTTCTTT. Protein sequence: CASSQAEGLTEAFF.